Listed below are T cell receptor beta chains from one sample, sequenced in a study of blood T cell repertoires in COVID-19. Sequencing used immunoSEQ multiplex PCR; TCRdb keeps in-frame clones, though not all of them. Among under 400,000 clones listed, just over 85% were seen once. Sequencing was done on a sample of PBMCs or T cells enriched from blood (not recorded which). The receptors derive from a woman aged 40 to 49 with acute COVID-19. CDR3s include the opening cysteine and the closing phenylalanine or tryptophan. D genes are given only for firm matches. Some rows mark clone size as missing; the rest say once, few, many or name a class of expanded clone.

>TRBV25-1|-|12|-|TRBJ1-3
CASSEFSNTIYF
TGTGCCAGCAGTGAATTCTCGAACACCATATATTTT
>TRBV9|-|13|-|TRBJ1-1
CASSDRGYGEAFF
TGTGCCAGCAGCGATCGCGGGTACGGAGAAGCTTTCTTT
>TRBV27|-|14|once|TRBJ1-1
CASSFGERGTEAFF
TGTGCCAGCAGTTTTGGAGAGAGGGGGACTGAAGCTTTCTTT
>TRBV7-9|-|16|few|TRBJ2-1
CASSAPLLSSYNEQFF
TGTGCCAGCAGCGCCCCCCTGCTGAGCTCCTACAATGAGCAGTTCTTC
>TRBV25-1|-|11|-|TRBJ2-7
CASSINYEQYF
TGTGCCAGCAGTATCAATTACGAGCAGTACTTC
>TRBV5-1|-|13|-|TRBJ1-2
CASSLAQSHGYTF
TGCGCCAGCAGCTTGGCCCAGTCCCATGGCTACACCTTC
>TRBV5-1|-|15|once|TRBJ2-5
CASSFNGAELGTQYF
TGCGCCAGCAGCTTTAATGGGGCTGAACTTGGGACCCAGTACTTC
>TRBV6-5|TRBD1|15|-|TRBJ2-1
CASSKTGSGYNEQFF
TGTGCCAGCAGTAAGACAGGGTCGGGTTACAATGAGCAGTTCTTC
>TRBV4-3|-|15|-|TRBJ1-2
CASSQVPPLREGYTF
TGCGCCAGCAGCCAAGTCCCCCCCCTCCGGGAAGGCTACACCTTC
>TRBV28|-|17|-|TRBJ1-4
CASSFPAGRRVYEKLFF
TGTGCCAGCAGTTTCCCAGCGGGTCGGAGGGTATATGAAAAACTGTTTTTT
>TRBV3-1/TRBV3-2|TRBD2|14|-|TRBJ2-5
CASSQGAGGETQYF
TGTGCCAGCAGCCAAGGAGCGGGAGGAGAGACCCAGTACTTC
>TRBV7-3|-|18|few|TRBJ1-1
CASSPSDRPTRLNTEAFF
TGTGCCAGCAGCCCCTCGGACAGACCCACTAGACTAAACACTGAAGCTTTCTTT
>TRBV12-3/TRBV12-4|TRBD1|13|-|TRBJ1-1
CASSSSTGSEAFF
TGTGCCAGCAGTTCGTCGACAGGGTCTGAAGCTTTCTTT
>TRBV5-1|TRBD2|17|-|TRBJ2-6
CASSPTSGASGANVLTF
TGCGCCAGCAGCCCGACTAGCGGGGCCTCTGGGGCCAACGTCCTGACTTTC
>TRBV12-3/TRBV12-4|-|13|-|TRBJ1-1
CASSTGLYTEAFF
TGTGCCAGCAGCACAGGCCTCTACACTGAAGCTTTCTTT
>TRBV5-1|-|18|-|TRBJ2-7
CASSLERPGGRFDYEQYF
TGCGCCAGCAGCCTAGAAAGACCGGGGGGCAGGTTTGACTACGAGCAGTACTTC
>TRBV27|-|16|-|TRBJ1-3
CASSSYGPSPGDTIYF
TGTGCCAGCAGCTCATATGGCCCCAGCCCCGGGGACACCATATATTTT
>TRBV28|-|11|-|TRBJ1-4
CASLSGEKLFF
TGTGCCAGCCTCTCGGGTGAAAAACTGTTTTTT
>TRBV7-2|TRBD1|16|-|TRBJ1-2
CASSLSRTGVWGGYTF
TGTGCCAGCAGCTTATCTCGGACAGGGGTTTGGGGAGGCTACACCTTC
>TRBV25-1|-|18|-|TRBJ1-1
CASSESGVFTNMNTEAFF
TGTGCCAGCAGTGAATCCGGGGTTTTTACCAATATGAACACTGAAGCTTTCTTT
>TRBV5-1|TRBD2|17|-|TRBJ2-1
CASSPTKAGASYNEQFF
TGCGCCAGCAGCCCTACGAAAGCGGGAGCCTCCTACAATGAGCAGTTCTTC
>TRBV5-4|TRBD2|17|-|TRBJ2-3
CASSQDPSGGSTDTQYF
TGTGCCAGCAGCCAGGACCCTAGCGGGGGGTCCACAGATACGCAGTATTTT
>TRBV28|TRBD2|15|-|TRBJ2-1
CASLIGASGYNEQFF
TGTGCCAGCCTCATCGGGGCTAGCGGCTACAATGAGCAGTTCTTC
>TRBV6-1|TRBD1|12|-|TRBJ1-5
CASSTGGQPQHF
TGTGCCAGCAGTACAGGGGGTCAGCCCCAGCATTTT
>TRBV7-2|TRBD1|13|-|TRBJ1-5
CASSLPPGQGMHF
TGTGCCAGCAGCTTACCCCCGGGACAGGGTATGCATTTT
>TRBV7-2|-|14|-|TRBJ1-2
CASSLAQQGGGYTF
TGTGCCAGCAGCTTAGCCCAACAGGGTGGTGGCTACACCTTC
>TRBV7-9|-|16|-|TRBJ1-3
CASSPRGGSSGNTIYF
TGTGCCAGCAGCCCACGGGGTGGCTCCTCTGGAAACACCATATATTTT
>TRBV27|TRBD1|13|once|TRBJ1-4
CASSLKDRDRLFF
TGTGCCAGCAGTTTAAAGGACAGGGACCGTCTGTTTTTT
>TRBV19|-|15|-|TRBJ1-5
CASSNQGSAKQPQHF
TGTGCCAGTAGTAATCAGGGGTCGGCGAAACAGCCCCAGCATTTT
>TRBV7-9|-|15|-|TRBJ1-6
CASSFRAGHNSPLHF
TGTGCCAGCAGCTTTCGTGCGGGACATAATTCACCCCTCCACTTT
>TRBV3-1/TRBV3-2|TRBD2|14|-|TRBJ2-7
CASSQGLAGREQYF
TGTGCCAGCAGCCAAGGACTAGCGGGAAGGGAGCAGTACTTC
>TRBV28|TRBD2|17|-|TRBJ2-3
CASSPRWAGGRTDTQYF
TGTGCCAGCAGTCCCCGTTGGGCGGGAGGGCGAACAGATACGCAGTATTTT
>TRBV5-4|-|14|-|TRBJ1-2
CASSADSVGYGYTF
TGTGCCAGCAGCGCGGACAGTGTTGGCTATGGCTACACCTTC
>TRBV3-1/TRBV3-2|-|15|-|TRBJ1-3
CASSPNGLPGNTIYF
TGTGCCAGCAGCCCCAATGGCTTGCCCGGAAACACCATATATTTT
>TRBV3-1/TRBV3-2|-|14|-|TRBJ2-5
CASSRRQAEATQYF
TGTGCCAGCAGCCGACGACAGGCCGAAGCGACCCAGTACTTC
>TRBV5-4|TRBD1|13|-|TRBJ1-1
CASSPGGLTEAFF
TGTGCCAGCAGCCCAGGGGGACTCACTGAAGCTTTCTTT
>TRBV28|-|13|-|TRBJ1-4
CASSLPAEAMLFF
TGTGCCAGCAGTTTACCCGCTGAGGCTATGCTGTTTTTT
>TRBV7-9|-|16|-|TRBJ2-6
CASSLSRDSGANVLTF
TGTGCCAGCAGCTTGAGCAGGGATTCTGGGGCCAACGTCCTGACTTTC
>TRBV18|-|15|once|TRBJ1-5
CASSPTEGYNQPQHF
TGTGCCAGCTCACCAACCGAGGGATACAATCAGCCCCAGCATTTT
>TRBV12-5|-|13|-|TRBJ2-2
CASGLDSTGELFF
TGTGCTAGTGGTTTGGATAGCACCGGGGAGCTGTTTTTT
>TRBV14|-|16|-|TRBJ2-2
CASSQALGAKSGELFF
TGTGCCAGCAGCCAAGCGTTAGGGGCTAAATCCGGGGAGCTGTTTTTT
>TRBV7-9|-|15|-|TRBJ1-1
CASSLGGGDITEAFF
TGTGCCAGCAGCTTAGGAGGAGGGGATATCACTGAAGCTTTCTTT
>TRBV18|TRBD1|15|once|TRBJ1-2
CASSPETGGNYGYTF
TGTGCCAGCTCACCAGAGACAGGGGGCAACTATGGCTACACCTTC
>TRBV6-2/TRBV6-3|TRBD2|14|-|TRBJ2-5
CASRPSGTRETQYF
TGTGCCAGCAGACCTAGCGGGACCCGGGAGACCCAGTACTTC